This entry lists 6 T cell receptor beta chains sequenced from one sample in a study of blood T cells in healthy people across ages. Through a sample-barcoded 5' primer and a J-beta primer mix, a second PCR was run for roughly 6 to 11 cycles. TCRdb analysed the 5' RACE reads with MiXCR anew, one entry per CDR3 protein. The sample shows about 1,800,000 distinct CDR3 sequences, 28% of them seen only once. The sample consisted of blood. Source of these receptors: a woman aged 30 to 39 in good health.

In its sample, this clonotype was seen a few times. V gene TRBV3-1 combines with J gene TRBJ1-2, with D possibly matching TRBD1 (5 bases). Trimming stripped 3 bases from V and 5 bases from J, with 13 bases between. The V gene's germline CDR1 is LGHDT and CDR2 YNNKEL (reference sequence). There are 14 residues in the CDR3. The CDR3 bases are TGTGCCAGCAGCCACTCGGACGGGGGGTATGGCTACACCTTC. Translation: CASSHSDGGYGYTF.

The chain is built from TRBV4-1 and TRBJ1-1; D may be TRBD1 (5 bases). The CDR3 sequence is 16 residues long. Germline loops: CDR1 MGHRA, CDR2 YSYEKL. V lost 0 bases to trimming and J lost 1 base, with 12 bases between them. The CDR3 nucleotides are TGCGCCAGCAGCCAAGAGAAGAGGGGCGGGAACACTGAAGCTTTCTTT. It yields the protein CASSQEKRGGNTEAFF.

The sample holds many counts of this clonotype. The chain uses TRBV6-2 or TRBV6-3 and TRBJ2-5, with D uncertain. From germline, CDR1 is MNHEY and CDR2 SVGEGT. Trimming removed 2 bases at V and 5 bases at J, with 6 bases between. CDR3 length equals 12 residues. CDR3 DNA: TGTGCCAGCAGTTACAGACGGGAGACCCAGTACTTC. The encoded protein is CASSYRRETQYF.

This clonotype was seen only a few times. The chain joins TRBV6-6 to TRBJ1-2, with D maybe TRBD1 (6 bases). The CDR3 has 17 residues. V was cut by 0 bases and J by 5 bases, with 19 bases left in between. The V gene's germline CDR1 is MNHNY and CDR2 SVGAGI (reference sequence). The CDR3 protein is CASSYSGHETGRYGYTF. As DNA, the CDR3 is TGTGCCAGCAGTTACTCGGGACATGAGACAGGACGATATGGCTACACCTTC.

This clonotype was recorded a few times. The CDR3 region is CASGPQGITYEQYF. CDR3 in DNA: TGTGCTAGTGGTCCCCAGGGGATAACTTACGAGCAGTACTTC. This chain connects TRBV12-5 to TRBJ2-7; D might be TRBD1 (6 bases). CDR3 length: 14 amino acids. Germline CDR1 is LGHNT and CDR2 is FRNRAP. Trimming cost V 5 bases and J 4 bases, with 15 bases left between them.

Only a few counts were recorded for this clonotype. The CDR3 protein is CSASLPGLQETQYF. The DNA for the CDR3 is TGCAGTGCTAGTTTACCGGGATTGCAAGAGACCCAGTACTTC. This rearrangement joins TRBV20-1 to TRBJ2-5; a possible D gene is TRBD2 (5 bases). Germline CDR1 reads DFQATT; CDR2 reads SNEGSKA (reference sequence). The CDR3 spans 14 residues. The V end lost 3 bases, the J end lost 2 bases, and 13 bases lay between the germline ends.